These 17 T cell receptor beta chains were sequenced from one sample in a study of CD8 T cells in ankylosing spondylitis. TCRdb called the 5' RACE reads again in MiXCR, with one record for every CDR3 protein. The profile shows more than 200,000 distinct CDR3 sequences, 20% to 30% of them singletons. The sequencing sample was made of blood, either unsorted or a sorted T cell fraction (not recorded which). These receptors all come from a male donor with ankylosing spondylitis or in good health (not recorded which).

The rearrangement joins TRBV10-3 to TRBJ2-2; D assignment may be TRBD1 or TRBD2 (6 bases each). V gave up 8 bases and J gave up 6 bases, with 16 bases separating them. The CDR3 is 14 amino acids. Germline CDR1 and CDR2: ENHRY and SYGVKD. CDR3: CAIQAVEGAGELFF. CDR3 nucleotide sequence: TGTGCCATCCAAGCGGTGGAGGGGGCCGGGGAGCTGTTTTTT.

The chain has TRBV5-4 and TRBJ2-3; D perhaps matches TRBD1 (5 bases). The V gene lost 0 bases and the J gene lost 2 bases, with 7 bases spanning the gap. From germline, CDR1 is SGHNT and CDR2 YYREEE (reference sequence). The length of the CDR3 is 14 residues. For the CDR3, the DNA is TGTGCCAGCAGCTTGGTGGGGCTCACAGATACGCAGTATTTT. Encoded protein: CASSLVGLTDTQYF.

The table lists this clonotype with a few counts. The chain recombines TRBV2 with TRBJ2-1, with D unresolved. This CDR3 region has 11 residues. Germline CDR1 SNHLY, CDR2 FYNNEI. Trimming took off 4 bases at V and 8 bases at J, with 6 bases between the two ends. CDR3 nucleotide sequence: TGTGCCAGCAGTGGAGTATATGAGCAGTTCTTC. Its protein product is CASSGVYEQFF.

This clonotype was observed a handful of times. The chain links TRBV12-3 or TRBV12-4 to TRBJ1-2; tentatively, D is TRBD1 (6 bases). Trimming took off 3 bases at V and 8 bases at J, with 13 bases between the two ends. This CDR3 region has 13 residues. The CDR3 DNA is TGTGCCAGCAGTTTTGCCGCAGGGGCAGGCTACACCTTC. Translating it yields CASSFAAGAGYTF.

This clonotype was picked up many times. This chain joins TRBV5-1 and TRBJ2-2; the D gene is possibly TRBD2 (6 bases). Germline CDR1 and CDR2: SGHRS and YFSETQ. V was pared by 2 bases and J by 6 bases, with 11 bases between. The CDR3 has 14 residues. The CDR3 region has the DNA TGCGCCAGCAGCTTATCCGGCGGGGCCGGGGAGCTGTTTTTT. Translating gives CASSLSGGAGELFF.

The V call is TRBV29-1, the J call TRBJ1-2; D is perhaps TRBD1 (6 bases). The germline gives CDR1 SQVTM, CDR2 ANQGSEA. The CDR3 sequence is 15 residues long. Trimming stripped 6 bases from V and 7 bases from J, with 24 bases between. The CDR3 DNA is TGCAGCGTCTATAATCCCTGGCAGGGGATAGGTGGCTACACCTTC. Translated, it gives CSVYNPWQGIGGYTF.

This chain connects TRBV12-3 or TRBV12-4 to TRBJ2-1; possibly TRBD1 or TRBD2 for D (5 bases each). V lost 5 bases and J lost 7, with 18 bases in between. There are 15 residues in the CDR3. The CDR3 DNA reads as TGTGCCAGCAGTACCCGGGGATGGGACGGGAATGAGCAGTTCTTC. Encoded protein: CASSTRGWDGNEQFF.

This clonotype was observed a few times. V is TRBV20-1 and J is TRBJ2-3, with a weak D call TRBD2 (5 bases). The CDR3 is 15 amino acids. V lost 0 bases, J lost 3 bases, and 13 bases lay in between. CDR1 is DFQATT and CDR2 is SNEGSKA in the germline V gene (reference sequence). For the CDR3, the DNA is TGCAGTGCTAGAGATATTCGGAGCGGTACAGATACGCAGTATTTT. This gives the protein CSARDIRSGTDTQYF.

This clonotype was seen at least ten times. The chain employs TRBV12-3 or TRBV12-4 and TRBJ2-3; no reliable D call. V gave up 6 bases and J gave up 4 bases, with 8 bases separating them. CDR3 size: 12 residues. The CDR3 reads CASSLSADTQYF. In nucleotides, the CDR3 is TGTGCCAGCAGCTTATCGGCAGATACGCAGTATTTT.

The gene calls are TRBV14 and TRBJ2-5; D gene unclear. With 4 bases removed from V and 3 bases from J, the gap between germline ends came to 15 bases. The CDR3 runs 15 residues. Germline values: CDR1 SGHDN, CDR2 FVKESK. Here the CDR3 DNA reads TGTGCCAGCAGCCGCAGGACGAATAGAGAAGAGACCCAGTACTTC. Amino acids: CASSRRTNREETQYF. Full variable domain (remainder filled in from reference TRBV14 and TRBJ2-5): EAGVTQFPSHSVIEKGQTVTLRCDPISGHDNLYWYRRVMGKEIKFLLHFVKESKQDESGMPNNRFLAERTGGTYSTLKVQPAELEDSGVYFCASSRRTNREETQYFGPGTRLLVL.

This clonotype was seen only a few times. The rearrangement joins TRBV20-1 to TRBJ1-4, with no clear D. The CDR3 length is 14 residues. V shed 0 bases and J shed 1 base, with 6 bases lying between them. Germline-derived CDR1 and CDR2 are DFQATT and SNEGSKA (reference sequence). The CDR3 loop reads CSARDVRTNEKLFF. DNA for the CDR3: TGCAGTGCTAGAGATGTTAGAACTAATGAAAAACTGTTTTTT.

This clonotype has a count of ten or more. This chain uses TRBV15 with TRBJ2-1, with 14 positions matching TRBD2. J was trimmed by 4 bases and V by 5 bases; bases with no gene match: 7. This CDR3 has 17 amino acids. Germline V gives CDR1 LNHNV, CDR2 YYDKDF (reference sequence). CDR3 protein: CATSPLGLAGVYNEQFF. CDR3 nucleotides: TGTGCCACCAGCCCCCTGGGACTAGCGGGGGTTTACAATGAGCAGTTCTTC.

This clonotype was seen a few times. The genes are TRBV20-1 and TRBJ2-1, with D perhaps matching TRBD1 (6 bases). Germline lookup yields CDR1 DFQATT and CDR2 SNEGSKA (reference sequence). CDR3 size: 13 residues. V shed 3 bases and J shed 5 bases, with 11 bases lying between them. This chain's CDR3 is CSASWQGNNEQFF. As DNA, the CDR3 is TGCAGTGCTAGTTGGCAGGGGAACAATGAGCAGTTCTTC.

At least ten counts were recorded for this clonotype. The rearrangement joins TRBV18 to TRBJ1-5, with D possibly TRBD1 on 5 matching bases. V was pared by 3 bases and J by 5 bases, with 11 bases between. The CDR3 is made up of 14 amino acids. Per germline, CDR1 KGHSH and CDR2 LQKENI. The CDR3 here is CASSPTGGDQPQHF. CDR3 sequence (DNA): TGTGCCAGCTCACCGACCGGGGGGGATCAGCCCCAGCATTTT.

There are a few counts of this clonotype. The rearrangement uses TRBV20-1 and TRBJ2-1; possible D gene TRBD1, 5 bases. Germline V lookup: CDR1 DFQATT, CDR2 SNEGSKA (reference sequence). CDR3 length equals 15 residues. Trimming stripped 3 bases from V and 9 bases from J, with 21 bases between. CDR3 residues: CSASSPRTILREQFF. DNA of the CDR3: TGCAGTGCTAGTTCCCCTAGGACAATTCTCCGTGAGCAGTTCTTC.

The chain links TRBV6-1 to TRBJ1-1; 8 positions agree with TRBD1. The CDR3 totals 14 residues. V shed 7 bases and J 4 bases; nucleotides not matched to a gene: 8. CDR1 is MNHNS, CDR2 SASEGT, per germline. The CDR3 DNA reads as TGTGCCAGCACTCCGGGACAGGCCAGCACTGAAGCTTTCTTT. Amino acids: CASTPGQASTEAFF.

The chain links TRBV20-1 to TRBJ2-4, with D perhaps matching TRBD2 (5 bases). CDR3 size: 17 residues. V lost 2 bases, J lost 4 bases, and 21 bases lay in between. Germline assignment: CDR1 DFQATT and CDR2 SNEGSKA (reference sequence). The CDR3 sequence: CSARPLPGSSAKNIQYF. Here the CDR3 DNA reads TGCAGTGCTAGACCACTACCGGGGTCGTCAGCTAAAAACATTCAGTACTTC.